Listed below are T cell receptor beta chains from one sample, sequenced in a study of T cell changes during pregnancy in multiple sclerosis. Some clones are missing from TCRdb's copy, which holds only in-frame ones; the method was immunoSEQ multiplex PCR. Of approximately 27,000 clones detected, around nine tenths appear once; the ten largest clones hold 0.71%. The starting material was CD4+ T cells from peripheral blood mononuclear cells, obtained in the first trimester of pregnancy. The receptors originated from a female donor with multiple sclerosis, enrolled in a pregnancy study. Each CDR3 is given with its conserved first and last residue. The order of the fields is J gene, D gene, clone size, V gene, CDR3 protein, CDR3 DNA. A D gene is named only where the DNA matches it firmly. Some rows mark clone size as missing; the rest say once, few, many or name a class of expanded clone.

>TRBJ2-7|-|-|TRBV5-6
CASSLDRSYEQYF
TGTGCCAGCAGCTTAGACAGGAGCTACGAGCAGTACTTC
>TRBJ2-7|-|-|TRBV9
CASSARGEGEQYF
TGTGCCAGCAGCGCGCGAGGCGAGGGCGAGCAGTACTTC
>TRBJ2-2|TRBD2|once|TRBV7-2
CASSSYSGGGGTGELFF
TGTGCCAGCAGCTCCTACTCGGGGGGGGGCGGTACCGGGGAGCTGTTTTTT
>TRBJ1-2|-|-|TRBV7-9
CASSLIGGNYGYTF
TGTGCCAGCAGCTTAATTGGAGGGAACTATGGCTACACCTTC
>TRBJ2-3|TRBD1|-|TRBV29-1
CSVEDRGGTDTQYF
TGCAGCGTAGAGGACAGGGGTGGAACAGATACGCAGTATTTT
>TRBJ1-2|TRBD1|-|TRBV6-6
CASSYSGQAYGYTF
TGTGCCAGCAGTTATTCCGGACAGGCCTATGGCTACACCTTC
>TRBJ1-6|TRBD1|-|TRBV6-5
CASSYSRTGKSPLHF
TGTGCCAGCAGTTACTCAAGGACAGGGAAGTCACCCCTCCACTTT
>TRBJ2-2|-|-|TRBV19
CASSHPRGNTGELFF
TGTGCCAGTAGTCATCCCAGGGGTAACACCGGGGAGCTGTTTTTT
>TRBJ2-6|-|-|TRBV7-9
CASSPLLSANVLTF
TGTGCCAGCAGCCCTTTACTTTCGGCCAACGTCCTGACTTTC
>TRBJ1-1|-|few|TRBV18
CASSSSRAGDTEAFF
TGTGCCAGCTCATCCTCCAGGGCGGGGGACACTGAAGCTTTCTTT
>TRBJ2-2|TRBD1|-|TRBV7-9
CASSPGQGDTGELFF
TGTGCCAGCAGCCCGGGACAGGGGGACACCGGGGAGCTGTTTTTT
>TRBJ2-1|-|-|TRBV5-4
CASSLSSGQNEQFF
TGTGCCAGCAGCTTGTCTTCGGGTCAGAATGAGCAGTTCTTC
>TRBJ2-1|TRBD2|-|TRBV19
CASSRARGDEQFF
TGTGCCAGTAGTAGGGCCCGGGGGGATGAGCAGTTCTTC